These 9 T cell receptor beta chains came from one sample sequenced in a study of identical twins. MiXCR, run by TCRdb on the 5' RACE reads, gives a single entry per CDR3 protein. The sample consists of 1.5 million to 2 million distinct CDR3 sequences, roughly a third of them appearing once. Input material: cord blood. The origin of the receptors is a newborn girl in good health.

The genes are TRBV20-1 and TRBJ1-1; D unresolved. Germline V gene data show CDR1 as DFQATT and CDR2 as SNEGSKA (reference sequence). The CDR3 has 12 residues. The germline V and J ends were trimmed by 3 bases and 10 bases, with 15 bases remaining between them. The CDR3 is CSASGPAFVAFF. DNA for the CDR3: TGCAGTGCTAGTGGTCCGGCGTTTGTAGCTTTCTTT.

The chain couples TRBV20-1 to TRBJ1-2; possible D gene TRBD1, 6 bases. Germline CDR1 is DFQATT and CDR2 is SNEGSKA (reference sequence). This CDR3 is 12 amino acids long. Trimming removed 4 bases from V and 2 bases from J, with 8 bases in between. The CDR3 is CSANRENYGYTF. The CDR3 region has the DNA TGCAGTGCTAACAGGGAGAACTATGGCTACACCTTC.

CDR3 in DNA: TGTGCCAGCTCTCTTTACGACAGGGATCATGACTACACCTTC. This encodes CASSLYDRDHDYTF. The chain joins TRBV18 to TRBJ1-2; 7 nucleotides align to TRBD1. The CDR3 is made up of 14 amino acids. V trimming: 6 bases; J trimming: 10 bases; junction bases outside the gene matches: 14. Germline CDR1 and CDR2: KGHSH and LQKENI. Using reference TRBV18 and TRBJ1-2 for the parts outside the CDR3, the full variable domain is NAGVMQNPRHLVRRRGQEARLRCSPMKGHSHVYWYRQLPEEGLKFMVYLQKENIIDESGMPKERFSAEFPKEGPSILRIQQVVRGDSAAYFCASSLYDRDHDYTFGSGTRLTVV.

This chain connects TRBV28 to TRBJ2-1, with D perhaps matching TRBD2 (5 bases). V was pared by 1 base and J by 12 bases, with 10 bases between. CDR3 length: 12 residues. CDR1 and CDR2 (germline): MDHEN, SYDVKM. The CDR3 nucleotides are TGTGCCAGCAGTTTATACCCAAGCGGGCAGTTCTTC. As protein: CASSLYPSGQFF.

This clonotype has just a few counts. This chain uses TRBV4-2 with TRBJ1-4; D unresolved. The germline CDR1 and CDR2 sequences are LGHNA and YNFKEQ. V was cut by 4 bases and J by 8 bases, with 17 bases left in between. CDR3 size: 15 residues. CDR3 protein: CASSRESRAGEKLFF. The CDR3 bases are TGTGCCAGCAGCCGCGAATCCCGGGCGGGGGAAAAACTGTTTTTT.

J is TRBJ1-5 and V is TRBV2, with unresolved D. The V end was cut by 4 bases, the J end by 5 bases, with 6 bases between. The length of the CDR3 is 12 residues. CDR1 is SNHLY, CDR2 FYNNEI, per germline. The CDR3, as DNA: TGTGCCAGCAGTGGGCCGGATCAGCCCCAGCATTTT. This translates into CASSGPDQPQHF.

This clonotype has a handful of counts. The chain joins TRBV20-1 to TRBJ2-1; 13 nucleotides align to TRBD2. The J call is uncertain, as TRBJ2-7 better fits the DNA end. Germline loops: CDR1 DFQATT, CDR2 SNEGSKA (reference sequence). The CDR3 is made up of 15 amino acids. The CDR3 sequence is CSAKGTSGAYNEQYF. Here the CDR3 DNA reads TGCAGTGCCAAGGGGACTAGCGGGGCCTACAATGAGCAGTACTTC.

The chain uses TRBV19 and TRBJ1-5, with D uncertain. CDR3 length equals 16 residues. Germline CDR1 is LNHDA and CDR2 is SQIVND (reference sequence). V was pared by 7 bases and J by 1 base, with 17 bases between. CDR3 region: CASNSQPGVSNQPQHF. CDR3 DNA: TGTGCCAGTAATTCGCAGCCTGGGGTAAGCAATCAGCCCCAGCATTTT.

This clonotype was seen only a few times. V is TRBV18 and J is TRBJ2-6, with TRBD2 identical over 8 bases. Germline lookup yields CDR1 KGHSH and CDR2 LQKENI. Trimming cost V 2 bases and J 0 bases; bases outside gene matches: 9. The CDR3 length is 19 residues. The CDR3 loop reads CASSPSRLAGASGANVLTF. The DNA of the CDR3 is TGTGCCAGCTCACCATCGAGGCTAGCGGGTGCCTCTGGGGCCAACGTCCTGACTTTC.